This TCR beta chain was identified during a study of Ad26.COV2.S vaccination and SARS-CoV-2 variants. Documented treatment: approximately 18 received Ad26.COV2.S at low or high dose, single or two shots; roughly five received placebo; per-sample allocation not given. Day 63 after the first injection of vaccine or placebo was the sampling time. Vaccine was an Ad26 vector expressing Wuhan-strain SARS-CoV-2 spike. Using immunoSEQ multiplex PCR, the repertoire was profiled, and TCRdb retains in-frame clones only, with some absent. This table holds about 350,000 clones, roughly 90% found once. Germline CDR1 reads LGHNA; CDR2 reads YSLEER. With 0 bases removed from V and 2 bases from J, the gap between germline ends came to 10 bases. This CDR3 is built from 16 residues.

The specimen comprised peripheral blood, sampled in a trial of Ad26.COV2.S vaccine versus placebo. This chain links TRBV4-3 with TRBJ2-2; TRBD1 might be the D (5 bases). This clonotype was sampled from a person between 18 and 65 years old who received the Ad26.COV2.S COVID-19 vaccine or a placebo. The CDR3 DNA follows: TGCGCCAGCAGCCAAGAAGGGGCTCGTAACACCGGGGAGCTGTTTTTT. This translates into CASSQEGARNTGELFF.